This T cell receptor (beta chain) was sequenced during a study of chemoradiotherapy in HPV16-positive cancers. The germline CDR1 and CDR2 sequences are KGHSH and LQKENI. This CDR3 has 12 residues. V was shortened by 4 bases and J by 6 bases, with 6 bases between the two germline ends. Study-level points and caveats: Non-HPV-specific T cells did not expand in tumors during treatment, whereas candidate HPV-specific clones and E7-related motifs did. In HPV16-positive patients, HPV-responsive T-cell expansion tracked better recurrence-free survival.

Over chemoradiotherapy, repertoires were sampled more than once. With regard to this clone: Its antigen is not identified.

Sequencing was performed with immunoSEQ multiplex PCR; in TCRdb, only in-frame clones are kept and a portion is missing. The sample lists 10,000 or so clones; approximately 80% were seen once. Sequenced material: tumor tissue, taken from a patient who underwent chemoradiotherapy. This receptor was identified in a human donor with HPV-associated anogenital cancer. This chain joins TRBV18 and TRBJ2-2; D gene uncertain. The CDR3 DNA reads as TGTGCCAGCTCACGCGAGGCCGGGGAGCTGTTTTTT. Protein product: CASSREAGELFF.